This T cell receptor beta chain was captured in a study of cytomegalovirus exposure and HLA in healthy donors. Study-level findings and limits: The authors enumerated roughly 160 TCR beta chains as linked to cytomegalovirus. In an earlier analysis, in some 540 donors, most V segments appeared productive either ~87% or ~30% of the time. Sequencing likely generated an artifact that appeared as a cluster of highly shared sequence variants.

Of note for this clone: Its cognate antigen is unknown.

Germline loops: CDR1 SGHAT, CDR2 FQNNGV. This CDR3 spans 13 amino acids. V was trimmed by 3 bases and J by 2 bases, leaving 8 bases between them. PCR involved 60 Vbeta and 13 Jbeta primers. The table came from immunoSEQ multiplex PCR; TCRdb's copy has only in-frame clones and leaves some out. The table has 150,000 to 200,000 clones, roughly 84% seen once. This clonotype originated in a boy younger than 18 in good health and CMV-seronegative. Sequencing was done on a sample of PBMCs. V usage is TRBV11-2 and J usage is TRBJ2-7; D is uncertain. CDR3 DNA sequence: TGTGCCAGCAGCTTGAGCGCCCCCTACGAGCAGTACTTC. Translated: CASSLSAPYEQYF.